The next 14 T cell receptor beta chains were all read from a single sample in a study of T cells in Graves' hyperthyroidism and ophthalmopathy. RNA transcripts provided the source from which TCR beta CDR3 regions were amplified. The HTBI primer set served for first-round RT-PCR of the TCR CDR3. TCRdb passed the multiplex PCR reads through MiXCR, listing each CDR3 protein once. The sample records more than 500,000 distinct CDR3 sequences, 46% being singletons. The sequencing sample was made of peripheral blood or thyroid tissue (not recorded which). These TCRs come from an adult woman with Graves' disease, either hyperthyroidism or ophthalmopathy (not recorded which).

V usage is TRBV29-1 and J usage is TRBJ1-4, with no clear D. Germline V gene data show CDR1 as SQVTM and CDR2 as ANQGSEA. CDR3 size: 13 residues. The V and J ends lost 3 bases and 3 bases respectively, with 8 bases between them. CDR3 sequence: CSVEGSANEKLFF. The CDR3 DNA reads TGCAGCGTTGAGGGGTCCGCTAATGAAAAACTGTTTTTT.

This clonotype was counted ten times or more. The CDR3 DNA follows: TGTGCCAGCAGCGTCGGGACAGGGGGCCCCTACGAGCAGTACTTC. Protein sequence: CASSVGTGGPYEQYF. The chain couples TRBV9 to TRBJ2-7, with 12 bases aligning to TRBD1. CDR1 SGDLS and CDR2 YYNGEE come from the germline V gene. The CDR3 length is 15 residues. V lost 2 bases to trimming and J lost 2 bases; unmatched junction nucleotides: 2.

V gene TRBV7-9 combines with J gene TRBJ2-5, with TRBD2 matching over 9 bases. The germline CDR1 and CDR2 sequences are SEHNR and FQNEAQ (reference sequence). The CDR3 totals 15 residues. The trim removed 6 bases at V and 4 bases at J, leaving 9 bases unmatched. CDR3 sequence (DNA): TGTGCCAGCAGTGGGGTTGGTAGCGGGAGAGAGACCCAGTACTTC. It is translated as CASSGVGSGRETQYF. Together with reference TRBV7-9 and TRBJ2-5, the CDR3 gives the full variable domain: DTGVSQNPRHKITKRGQNVTFRCDPISEHNRLYWYRQTLGQGPEFLTYFQNEAQLEKSRLLSDRFSAERPKGSFSTLEIQRTEQGDSAMYLCASSGVGSGRETQYFGPGTRLLVL.

On this clonotype itself: A read error may produce the germline difference seen at one junction end. The genes are TRBV7-6 and TRBJ2-7; no clear D gene. The CDR3 spans 13 residues. Germline CDR1 reads SGHVS; CDR2 reads FNYEAQ. CDR3 nucleotide sequence: TGCGCCAGCAGCCAAGGTTCCGGCTACGAGCAGTACTTC. Translated, it gives CASSQGSGYEQYF.

DNA of the CDR3: TGTGCCAGCAGTGAATGGCGGATACAAGAGACCCAGTACTTC. This gives the protein CASSEWRIQETQYF. The J gene is TRBJ2-5, the V gene TRBV6-1; no clear D gene. Germline V gives CDR1 MNHNS, CDR2 SASEGT. This CDR3 is 14 amino acids long. Trimming took off 2 bases at V and 2 bases at J, with 9 bases between the two ends.

This clonotype appeared many times. This chain connects TRBV5-1 to TRBJ2-7; TRBD2 matches at 7 bases. Germline lookup yields CDR1 SGHRS and CDR2 YFSETQ. After removal of 0 bases from V and 0 bases from J, the junction contained 3 bases not matched to a gene. The CDR3 loop spans 15 amino acids. In nucleotides, the CDR3 is TGCGCCAGCAGCTTGGAAGCGGGGAGCTCCTACGAGCAGTACTTC. It specifies CASSLEAGSSYEQYF.

The CDR3 loop is CASSQTPGTSVPSREEKLFF. As DNA, the CDR3 is TGTGCCAGCAGTCAGACCCCCGGGACTAGTGTGCCGAGCAGGGAAGAAAAACTGTTTTTT. The chain recombines TRBV14 with TRBJ1-4; D perhaps matches TRBD1 (5 bases). Germline CDR1 and CDR2: SGHDN and FVKESK. The length of the CDR3 is 20 residues. V lost 6 bases to trimming and J lost 8 bases, with 34 bases between them.

This clonotype was seen only a few times. The V gene is TRBV7-2, the J gene TRBJ1-2; 10 nucleotides line up with TRBD1. The J segment lost 4 bases and the V segment lost 5 bases, leaving 4 bases of the junction unmatched. This CDR3 has 14 amino acids. The germline V gene encodes CDR1 SGHTA and CDR2 FQGNSA. CDR3 DNA: TGTGCCAGCAGCAAGGACAGGGGGGTCTATGGCTACACCTTC. It yields the protein CASSKDRGVYGYTF. Full variable domain (remainder filled in from reference TRBV7-2 and TRBJ1-2): GAGVSQSPSNKVTEKGKDVELRCDPISGHTALYWYRQSLGQGLEFLIYFQGNSAPDKSGLPSDRFSAERTGGSVSTLTIQRTQQEDSAVYLCASSKDRGVYGYTFGSGTRLTVV.

The chain is built from TRBV29-1 and TRBJ1-2; possibly TRBD1 for D (5 bases). Germline CDR1 and CDR2: SQVTM and ANQGSEA. The CDR3 is made up of 14 amino acids. Trimming pared 2 bases from V and 5 bases from J, leaving 15 bases between. The chain's CDR3 is CSVESRVRPYGYTF. DNA of the CDR3: TGCAGCGTTGAATCCAGGGTGAGACCGTATGGCTACACCTTC. Supplemented by reference TRBV29-1 and TRBJ1-2, the full variable domain reads SAVISQKPSRDICQRGTSLTIQCQVDSQVTMMFWYRQQPGQSLTLIATANQGSEATYESGFVIDKFPISRPNLTFSTLTVSNMSPEDSSIYLCSVESRVRPYGYTFGSGTRLTVV.

In this sample, this clonotype turned up many times. The rearrangement joins TRBV7-9 to TRBJ1-2; TRBD1 matches 11 bases. The CDR3 runs 16 residues. In germline, CDR1 is SEHNR, CDR2 FQNEAQ (reference sequence). V was pared by 0 bases and J by 5 bases, with 5 bases of the junction left unmatched. The DNA for the CDR3 is TGTGCCAGCAGCTTAGCTCCGGGACAGGGGGTTTATGGCTACACCTTC. The encoded protein is CASSLAPGQGVYGYTF.

This clonotype came up many times. The chain has TRBV19 and TRBJ2-7; TRBD1 matches at 11 bases. The CDR3 is 12 residues long. The junction had 3 bases not matched to a gene; V was cut back by 8 bases and J by 6 bases. Germline assignment: CDR1 LNHDA and CDR2 SQIVND (reference sequence). The CDR3 coding sequence is TGTGCCAGTGCGGACAGGGGGCTCGAGCAGTACTTC. This gives the protein CASADRGLEQYF.

This clonotype was seen repeatedly, ten times or more. V gene TRBV19 combines with J gene TRBJ2-2; 9 bases line up with TRBD1. The CDR3 has 15 amino acids. With 2 bases clipped from V and 5 bases from J, the junction kept 3 bases outside the gene matches. In germline, CDR1 is LNHDA, CDR2 SQIVND (reference sequence). The CDR3 region is CASSIPGQGTGELFF. The CDR3 DNA reads as TGTGCCAGTAGTATACCGGGACAGGGTACCGGGGAGCTGTTTTTT.

This chain connects TRBV27 to TRBJ2-6; D gene unclear. The CDR3 has 8 residues. CDR1 and CDR2 from the germline V gene are MNHEY and SMNVEV (reference sequence). The V and J ends lost 5 bases and 15 bases respectively, with 2 bases between them. This CDR3 reads CASSDLTF. CDR3 DNA sequence: TGTGCCAGCAGTGACCTGACTTTC.

This clonotype occurred a few times. V is TRBV19 and J is TRBJ1-1, with D hard to call. V was trimmed by 4 bases and J by 10 bases, leaving 13 bases between them. The germline V gene encodes CDR1 LNHDA and CDR2 SQIVND (reference sequence). The CDR3 consists of 12 residues. CDR3 bases: TGTGCCAGTAGTAATCAGGCAACTCGAGCTTTCTTT. Its protein is CASSNQATRAFF.